This T cell receptor beta chain is drawn from a study of blood T cell repertoires in COVID-19. Study details: COVID-19 samples, acute and convalescent, were from the United States, Italy and Spain. Sample material is recorded as cDNA or gDNA derived from T cells, B-cell-depleted T cells, or PBMCs.

Authors' data handling: Nucleated cell number was recorded as an estimate derived from reference gene primer amplification. Clones were sequenced by immunoSEQ multiplex PCR, and TCRdb holds only the in-frame ones, with some missing. V, J and clone size are those of that table, while D and trimming were read from the DNA. Of some 190,000 clones listed, 70% to 85% are singletons. The germline CDR1 and CDR2 sequences are MNHEY and SMNVEV (reference sequence). The CDR3 extends over 15 amino acids. The ends lost 4 bases at V and 3 bases at J; junction bases unmatched: 4. This clonotype was obtained from a woman in her forties or fifties with acute or convalescent COVID-19. What was sequenced was peripheral blood. The V gene is TRBV27, the J gene TRBJ2-3; 10 bases map to TRBD2. The CDR3 DNA reads TGTGCCAGCAGTTCATGGACTAGCGGAACAGATACGCAGTATTTT. Its protein product is CASSSWTSGTDTQYF.